This entry is about one T cell receptor (beta chain). Construction of TCR beta libraries relied on iRepertoire HTBI primers and on Arm-PCR targeting CDR3 regions. In the authors' methods: Spanning all samples, the identified segments comprised around 64 TRBV and 14 TRBJ. MiXCR, applied by TCRdb to the multiplex PCR reads, yields one record per CDR3 protein. V and J calls and clone size were set by TCRdb, not the authors. The data contain 350,000 to 550,000 distinct CDR3 sequences, under 15% of them singletons. The time point was: newly diagnosed GD, antithyroid drugs for less than 3 months. With RNA extracted from PBMCs as input, the TCR library was made. This CDR3 comprises 16 residues. Between the trimmed V and J ends, which lost 5 bases and 0 bases, there was a span of 17 bases. Germline CDR1 reads SEHNR; CDR2 reads FQNEAQ (reference sequence). The entry originates in a study of regulatory T cells in long-lasting Graves disease.

In addition, the sample was reused for a study of T cells in Graves' hyperthyroidism and ophthalmopathy.

The sample in question was peripheral blood mononuclear cells (PBMCs), obtained at new diagnosis, from a patient treated with antithyroid drugs. This rearrangement joins TRBV7-9 to TRBJ2-7, with a weak D call TRBD2 (5 bases). The TCR was taken from a woman aged 25 to 45 with Graves disease. CDR3: CASSVAPSGSSYEQYF. The CDR3 bases are TGTGCCAGCAGCGTCGCCCCCTCGGGGAGCTCCTACGAGCAGTACTTC.